These 20 T cell receptor beta chains originate from one sample sequenced in a study of blood T cell repertoires in COVID-19. TCRdb's table, derived via immunoSEQ multiplex PCR, lists solely in-frame clones and lacks some. This table holds about 350,000 clones, 88% found once. The source material was PBMCs or T cells enriched from blood (not recorded which). Receptor source: a woman under 40 who had been exposed to COVID-19.

CDR3 DNA sequence: TGTGCCAGCAGCCAGATTCAAGCGGGTGACAATGAGCAGTACTTC. Amino acid sequence: CASSQIQAGDNEQYF. The chain is built from TRBV5-4 and TRBJ2-7, with D possibly matching TRBD2 (6 bases). Germline-derived CDR1 and CDR2 are SGHNT and YYREEE (reference sequence). Trimming took off 4 bases at V and 7 bases at J, with 21 bases between the two ends. The CDR3 spans 15 residues.

This clone appeared a few times. The chain couples TRBV18 to TRBJ1-3; D uncertain. Trimming cost V 4 bases and J 4 bases, with 11 bases left between them. The CDR3 extends over 14 amino acids. Germline lookup yields CDR1 KGHSH and CDR2 LQKENI. CDR3 amino acids: CASSRDNLGNTIYF. CDR3 coding DNA: TGTGCCAGCTCACGCGACAACCTCGGAAACACCATATATTTT.

This chain links TRBV5-1 with TRBJ2-1; TRBD2 aligns across 8 bases. Germline CDR1 reads SGHRS; CDR2 reads YFSETQ. J was trimmed by 2 bases and V by 5 bases; bases with no gene match: 6. This CDR3 contains 15 residues. This CDR3 is CASRASGSTYNEQFF. DNA of the CDR3: TGCGCCAGCAGGGCCAGCGGGAGCACCTACAATGAGCAGTTCTTC.

CDR3 DNA sequence: TGTGCCAGCAGCCAAGAGGGCGGGAGCTCCTACAATGAGCAGTTCTTC. Translating gives CASSQEGGSSYNEQFF. This chain uses TRBV3-1 (or the pseudogene TRBV3-2) with TRBJ2-1; 7 bases match TRBD2. Trimming cost V 0 bases and J 0 bases; bases outside gene matches: 2. Germline V gives CDR1 LGHDT, CDR2 YNNKEL (reference sequence). The CDR3 has 16 amino acids.

V and J are TRBV19 and TRBJ2-5; 8 positions agree with TRBD1. In germline, CDR1 is LNHDA, CDR2 SQIVND (reference sequence). The V gene end was trimmed by 3 bases and the J gene end by 1 base; junction bases not matched to a gene: 1. This CDR3 is 14 amino acids long. CDR3: CASSIGTGQETQYF. CDR3 bases: TGTGCCAGTAGTATTGGGACAGGCCAAGAGACCCAGTACTTC.

The chain recombines TRBV10-1 with TRBJ2-3; D is perhaps TRBD1 (5 bases). Trimming took off 2 bases at V and 6 bases at J, with 12 bases between the two ends. The germline gives CDR1 WNHNN, CDR2 SYGVQD (reference sequence). This CDR3 region has 14 residues. The CDR3 region is CASSEGQGADTQYF. In DNA, the CDR3 is TGCGCCAGCAGTGAGGGCCAGGGTGCGGATACGCAGTATTTT.

The chain is built from TRBV11-2 and TRBJ1-5; D might be TRBD1 (6 bases). Per germline, CDR1 SGHAT and CDR2 FQNNGV. With 4 bases removed from V and 11 bases from J, the gap between germline ends came to 9 bases. The CDR3 has 11 amino acids. The CDR3 nucleotides are TGTGCCAGCAGCTCCGGACAGACCCAGCATTTT. Protein sequence: CASSSGQTQHF.

The chain employs TRBV27 and TRBJ1-2, with TRBD1 identical over 8 bases. Trimming at V came to 6 bases and at J to 2 bases, leaving 17 bases not matched to a gene. Germline CDR1 and CDR2: MNHEY and SMNVEV (reference sequence). The CDR3 contains 18 residues. The CDR3 is CASSPRTGPIFENYGYTF. CDR3 bases: TGTGCCAGCAGCCCCAGGACAGGGCCTATTTTCGAAAACTATGGCTACACCTTC.

The CDR3 DNA follows: TGTGCCAGCAGCGAACAGACAGGGGTCCCCTACGAGCAGTACTTC. Protein: CASSEQTGVPYEQYF. V usage is TRBV2 and J usage is TRBJ2-7, with TRBD1 identical over 8 bases. Trimming cost V 6 bases and J 2 bases; bases outside gene matches: 9. CDR3 length equals 15 residues. CDR1 is SNHLY and CDR2 is FYNNEI in the germline V gene.

The chain combines TRBV19 with TRBJ1-5; perhaps TRBD1 as D (5 bases). The CDR3 consists of 13 residues. Germline CDR1 and CDR2: LNHDA and SQIVND (reference sequence). Between the trimmed V and J ends, which lost 3 bases and 8 bases, there was a span of 11 bases. CDR3 nucleotides: TGTGCCAGTAGTATGGCGGGGGTGAAGCCCCAGCATTTT. Residues: CASSMAGVKPQHF. Variable domain in full (rest from reference TRBV19 and TRBJ1-5): DGGITQSPKYLFRKEGQNVTLSCEQNLNHDAMYWYRQDPGQGLRLIYYSQIVNDFQKGDIAEGYSVSREKKESFPLTVTSAQKNPTAFYLCASSMAGVKPQHFGDGTRLSIL.

The V gene is TRBV7-2, the J gene TRBJ1-5, with D unclear. CDR3 length: 16 amino acids. Trimming left V 4 bases short and J 1 base short, with 14 bases between. From germline, CDR1 is SGHTA and CDR2 FQGNSA. The CDR3 DNA reads as TGTGCCAGCAGCTGGATCGTCGGAGGGAGCAATCAGCCCCAGCATTTT. It specifies CASSWIVGGSNQPQHF.

CDR3: CATQGVNYGYTF. The DNA for the CDR3 is TGTGCCACCCAGGGGGTTAACTATGGCTACACCTTC. This chain connects TRBV27 to TRBJ1-2; 7 bases fit TRBD1. CDR3 size: 12 residues. Germline V gene data show CDR1 as MNHEY and CDR2 as SMNVEV (reference sequence). After removal of 10 bases from V and 1 base from J, the junction contained 3 bases not matched to a gene.

The rearrangement links TRBV5-1 to TRBJ1-1, with D uncertain. The CDR3 sequence is 16 residues long. The germline CDR1 and CDR2 sequences are SGHRS and YFSETQ. V lost 5 bases, J lost 2 bases, and 19 bases lay in between. The CDR3 region is CASSPGIGVVNTEAFF. The CDR3 DNA is TGCGCCAGCAGTCCTGGAATCGGGGTCGTAAACACTGAAGCTTTCTTT.

This chain uses TRBV20-1 with TRBJ2-4, with 7 bases that match TRBD2. The germline gives CDR1 DFQATT, CDR2 SNEGSKA (reference sequence). The ends lost 8 bases at V and 8 bases at J; junction bases unmatched: 6. This CDR3 has 11 amino acids. CDR3: CSLTTSDIQYF. The CDR3 DNA reads as TGCAGTCTCACCACTAGCGACATTCAGTACTTC.

This sequence joins TRBV5-8 and TRBJ2-5, with 10 nucleotides matching TRBD2. The CDR3 sequence is 16 residues long. Germline CDR1 SGHTS, CDR2 YDEGEE. V lost 1 base and J lost 3; bases outside the gene matches: 6. The CDR3: CASSLFVGLAEETQYF. Written as DNA, the CDR3 is TGTGCCAGCAGCTTGTTCGTCGGACTAGCGGAAGAGACCCAGTACTTC.

The chain links TRBV5-6 to TRBJ2-7; D unclear. Germline V gene lookup returns CDR1 SGHDT and CDR2 YYEEEE. The V end was cut by 3 bases, the J end by 5 bases, with 12 bases between. The CDR3 has 13 amino acids. The CDR3 here is CASSSEDWDEQYF. CDR3 DNA sequence: TGTGCCAGCAGCTCCGAGGATTGGGACGAGCAGTACTTC.

In DNA, the CDR3 is TGTGCCAGCAGCCTTGACAGGGGGCTGATGAACACTGAAGCTTTCTTT. This codes for CASSLDRGLMNTEAFF. The rearrangement links TRBV7-6 to TRBJ1-1, with 10 bases identical to TRBD1. V lost 5 bases, J lost 0 bases, and 6 bases stayed unmatched. Germline V lookup: CDR1 SGHVS, CDR2 FNYEAQ. The CDR3 runs to 16 residues.

The chain links TRBV3-1 (or the pseudogene TRBV3-2) to TRBJ2-7, with TRBD2 as a possible D gene (5 bases). Germline lookup yields CDR1 LGHDT and CDR2 YNNKEL (reference sequence). Between the trimmed V and J ends, which lost 0 bases and 3 bases, there was a span of 9 bases. This CDR3 comprises 14 residues. CDR3 sequence (DNA): TGTGCCAGCAGCCAAGACGGGAACGGCTACGAGCAGTACTTC. This encodes CASSQDGNGYEQYF.

The rearrangement uses TRBV11-2 and TRBJ2-7; maybe TRBD1 (6 bases). Trimming stripped 3 bases from V and 5 bases from J, with 8 bases between. Germline V lookup: CDR1 SGHAT, CDR2 FQNNGV. The CDR3 covers 12 residues. Written as DNA, the CDR3 is TGTGCCAGCAGCTTTCAGGGGCACGAGCAGTACTTC. Translated, it gives CASSFQGHEQYF.

Only one count was recorded for this clone. The CDR3 DNA sequence: TGTGCCAGCAGCTTCGATCTAAACTATGGCTACACCTTC. This gives the protein CASSFDLNYGYTF. This rearrangement joins TRBV7-9 to TRBJ1-2, with D unresolved. Between the trimmed V and J ends, which lost 3 bases and 2 bases, there was a span of 7 bases. CDR1 and CDR2 (germline): SEHNR, FQNEAQ (reference sequence). This CDR3 is 13 amino acids long.